These 10 T cell receptor beta chains were sequenced from one sample in a study of cytomegalovirus exposure and HLA in healthy donors. The primer mix had 60 Vbeta and 13 Jbeta primers. Data came from immunoSEQ multiplex PCR; TCRdb stores just in-frame clones and leaves some out. In all, the sample yields under 200,000 clones. Sequencing was performed on PBMCs. The receptors derive from a woman under 30 in good health and CMV-seropositive.

The CDR3 region has the DNA TGTGCCAGCAGCTTAAGGGGGTTCGGGGGGGTCTATAATGAGCAGTTCTTC. Translating it yields CASSLRGFGGVYNEQFF. The chain has TRBV7-6 and TRBJ2-1, with 8 bases identical to TRBD2. Trimming at V came to 2 bases and at J to 7 bases, leaving 13 bases not matched to a gene. This CDR3 contains 17 residues. Germline V gives CDR1 SGHVS, CDR2 FNYEAQ.

The chain links TRBV11-3 to TRBJ2-2; D is undetermined. Trimming shortened V by 1 base and J by 4 bases, and 10 bases separated the two germline ends. The CDR3 runs to 15 residues. Germline loops: CDR1 SGHNT, CDR2 YENEEA. The chain's CDR3 is CASSLGSRATGELFF. The CDR3 DNA is TGTGCCAGCAGCTTAGGGAGCAGAGCCACCGGGGAGCTGTTTTTT.

The chain links TRBV5-1 to TRBJ2-3; D perhaps matches TRBD2 (6 bases). Germline-derived CDR1 and CDR2 are SGHRS and YFSETQ. The CDR3 totals 16 residues. With 3 bases removed from V and 6 bases from J, the gap between germline ends came to 20 bases. This chain's CDR3 is CASSSGVRTQIDTQYF. In DNA, the CDR3 is TGCGCCAGCAGCTCGGGGGTCCGTACCCAAATTGATACGCAGTATTTT.

The rearrangement joins TRBV7-2 to TRBJ1-5; D is unresolved. CDR3 size: 13 residues. The V end lost 1 base, the J end lost 8 bases, and 9 bases lay between the germline ends. Germline V lookup: CDR1 SGHTA, CDR2 FQGNSA. CDR3 residues: CASSLDAAKPQHF. DNA for the CDR3: TGTGCCAGCAGCTTAGACGCCGCGAAGCCCCAGCATTTT.

The V call is TRBV9, the J call TRBJ2-3, with TRBD2 matching over 10 bases. The CDR3 sequence is 15 residues long. Germline loops: CDR1 SGDLS, CDR2 YYNGEE. V shed 4 bases and J 3 bases; nucleotides not matched to a gene: 5. CDR3 coding DNA: TGTGCCAGCAGCCGCGGGGGACTAGCGACAGATACGCAGTATTTT. Translated: CASSRGGLATDTQYF.

The chain carries TRBV2 and TRBJ1-2, with 9 bases lining up with TRBD1. The CDR3 covers 14 residues. Trimming cost V 6 bases and J 4 bases; bases outside gene matches: 6. CDR1 is SNHLY and CDR2 is FYNNEI in the germline V gene. This CDR3 reads CASRGDRAAYGYTF. The CDR3 bases are TGTGCCAGCAGGGGGGACAGGGCAGCCTATGGCTACACCTTC.

The chain carries TRBV20-1 and TRBJ1-2; 8 positions match TRBD1. The junction had 9 bases not matched to a gene; V was cut back by 6 bases and J by 12 bases. The CDR3 is made up of 11 amino acids. Germline CDR1 is DFQATT and CDR2 is SNEGSKA (reference sequence). The CDR3 nucleotides read TGCAGTGCCAAGTCGACAGGGGTTAACACCTTC. This gives the protein CSAKSTGVNTF.

The CDR3 sequence: CAWSEGQGGEQYF. CDR3 nucleotides: TGTGCCTGGAGTGAGGGACAGGGGGGCGAGCAGTACTTC. The rearrangement links TRBV30 to TRBJ2-7; 11 bases are a match to TRBD1. Germline loops: CDR1 GTSNPN, CDR2 SVGIG (reference sequence). This CDR3 contains 13 residues. The V gene end was trimmed by 1 base and the J gene end by 6 bases; junction bases not matched to a gene: 2.

This rearrangement joins TRBV13 to TRBJ2-1; 11 positions match TRBD1. This CDR3 is 21 amino acids long. J was trimmed by 5 bases and V by 2 bases; bases with no gene match: 20. Germline V gives CDR1 PRHDT, CDR2 FYEKMQ (reference sequence). CDR3: CASSLYVGGTGGVGSHNEQFF. CDR3 in DNA: TGTGCCAGCAGCTTATATGTAGGCGGGACAGGGGGTGTGGGAAGCCACAATGAGCAGTTCTTC.

CDR3 sequence: CAWSWDRMNTEAFF. DNA for the CDR3: TGTGCCTGGAGTTGGGACAGGATGAACACTGAAGCTTTCTTT. This chain joins TRBV30 and TRBJ1-1; 8 bases agree with TRBD1. Trimming removed 2 bases from V and 0 bases from J; junction bases left unmatched: 2. Germline V gene sequence: CDR1 GTSNPN, CDR2 SVGIG (reference sequence). The CDR3 has 14 residues.